This T cell receptor (beta chain) was sequenced during a study of T cell responses to AZD1222 COVID-19 vaccine. The protocol was immunoSEQ multiplex PCR, while the TCRdb copy is restricted to in-frame clones and leaves out a portion. The repertoire consists of some 150,000 clones, with around 88% occurring once and the leading ten covering under 3.5%. This CDR3 has 15 residues. Germline V gene data show CDR1 as ENHRY and CDR2 as SYGVKD. Trimming removed 2 bases from V and 5 bases from J; junction bases left unmatched: 8. Specimen: peripheral blood, collected on day 0 of AZD1222 vaccination. The chain uses TRBV10-3 and TRBJ1-1; 7 bases fit TRBD1. The TCR was taken from an adult in good health. CDR3 in DNA: TGTGCCATCAGTGAGCCTAGACAGGGTCCGACTGAAGCTTTCTTT. Translation: CAISEPRQGPTEAFF.